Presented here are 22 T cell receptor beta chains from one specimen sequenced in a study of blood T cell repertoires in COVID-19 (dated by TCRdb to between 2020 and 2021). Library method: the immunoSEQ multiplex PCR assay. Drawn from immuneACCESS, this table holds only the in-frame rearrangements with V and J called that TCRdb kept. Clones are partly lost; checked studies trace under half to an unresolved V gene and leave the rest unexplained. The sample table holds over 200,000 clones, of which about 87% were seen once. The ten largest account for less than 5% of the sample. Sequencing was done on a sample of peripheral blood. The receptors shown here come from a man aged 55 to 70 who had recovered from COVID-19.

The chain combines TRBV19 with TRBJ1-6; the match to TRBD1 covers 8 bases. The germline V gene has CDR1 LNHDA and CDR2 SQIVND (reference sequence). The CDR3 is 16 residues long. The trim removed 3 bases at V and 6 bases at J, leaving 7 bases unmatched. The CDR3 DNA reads TGTGCCAGTAGTATCGGGACAGGTTTTTCTAATTCACCCCTCCACTTT. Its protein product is CASSIGTGFSNSPLHF.

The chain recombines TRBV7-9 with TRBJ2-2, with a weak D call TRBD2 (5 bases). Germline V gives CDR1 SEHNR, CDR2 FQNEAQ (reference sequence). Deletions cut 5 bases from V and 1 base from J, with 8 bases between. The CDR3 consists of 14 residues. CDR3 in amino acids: CASSKGLNTGELFF. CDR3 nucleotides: TGTGCCAGCAGCAAAGGACTGAACACCGGGGAGCTGTTTTTT.

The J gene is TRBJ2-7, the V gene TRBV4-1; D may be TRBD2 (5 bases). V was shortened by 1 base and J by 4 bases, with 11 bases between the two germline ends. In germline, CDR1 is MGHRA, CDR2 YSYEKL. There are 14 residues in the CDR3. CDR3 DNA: TGCGCCAGCAGCCAAGTCTCGGGGAATTACGAGCAGTACTTC. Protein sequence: CASSQVSGNYEQYF.

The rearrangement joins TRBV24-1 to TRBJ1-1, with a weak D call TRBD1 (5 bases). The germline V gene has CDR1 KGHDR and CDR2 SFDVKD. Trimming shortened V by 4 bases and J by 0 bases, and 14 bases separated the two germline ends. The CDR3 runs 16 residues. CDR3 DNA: TGTGCCACCAGTGACCCGACAGTACTCTTGAACACTGAAGCTTTCTTT. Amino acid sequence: CATSDPTVLLNTEAFF.

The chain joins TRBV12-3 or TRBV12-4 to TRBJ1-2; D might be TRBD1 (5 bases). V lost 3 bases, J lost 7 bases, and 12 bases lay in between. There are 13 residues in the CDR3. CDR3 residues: CASSFGQGIGYTF. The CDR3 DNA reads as TGTGCCAGCAGTTTCGGGCAGGGAATTGGCTACACCTTC.

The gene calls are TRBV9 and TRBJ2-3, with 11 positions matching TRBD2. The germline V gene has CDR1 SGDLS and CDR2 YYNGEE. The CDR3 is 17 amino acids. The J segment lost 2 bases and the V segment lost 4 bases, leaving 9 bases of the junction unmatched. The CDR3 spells CASSHLKTSGDTDTQYF. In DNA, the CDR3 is TGTGCCAGCAGCCATTTAAAGACTAGCGGGGACACAGATACGCAGTATTTT.

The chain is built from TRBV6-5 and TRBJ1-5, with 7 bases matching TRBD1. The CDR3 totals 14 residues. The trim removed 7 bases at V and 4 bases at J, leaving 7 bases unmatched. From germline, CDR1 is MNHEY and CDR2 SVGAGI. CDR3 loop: CASKTSGGNQPQHF. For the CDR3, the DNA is TGTGCCAGCAAGACTTCAGGGGGTAATCAGCCCCAGCATTTT.

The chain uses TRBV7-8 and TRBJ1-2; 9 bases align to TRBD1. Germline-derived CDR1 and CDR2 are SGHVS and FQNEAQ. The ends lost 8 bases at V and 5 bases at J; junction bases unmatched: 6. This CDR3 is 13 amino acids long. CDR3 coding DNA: TGTGCCAGCGGCAACAGGGGGCTGTATGGCTACACCTTC. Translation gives CASGNRGLYGYTF.

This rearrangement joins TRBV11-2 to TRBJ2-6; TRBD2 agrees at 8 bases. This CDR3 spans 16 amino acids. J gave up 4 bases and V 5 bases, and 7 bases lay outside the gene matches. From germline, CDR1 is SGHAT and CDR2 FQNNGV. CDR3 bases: TGTGCCAGCAGCCCGGGAGGGGCAGCAGGGGCCAACGTCCTGACTTTC. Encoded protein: CASSPGGAAGANVLTF.

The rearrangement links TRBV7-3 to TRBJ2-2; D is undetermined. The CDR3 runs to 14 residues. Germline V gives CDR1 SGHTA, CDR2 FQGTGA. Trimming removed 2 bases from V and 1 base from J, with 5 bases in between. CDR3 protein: CASSLARNTGELFF. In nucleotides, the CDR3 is TGTGCCAGCAGCTTAGCCAGGAACACCGGGGAGCTGTTTTTT.

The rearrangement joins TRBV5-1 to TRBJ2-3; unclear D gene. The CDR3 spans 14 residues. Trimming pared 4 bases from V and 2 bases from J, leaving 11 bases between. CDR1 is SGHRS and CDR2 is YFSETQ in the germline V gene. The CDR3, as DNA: TGCGCCAGCAGCCGAGAGGTCCCCACAGATACGCAGTATTTT. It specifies CASSREVPTDTQYF.

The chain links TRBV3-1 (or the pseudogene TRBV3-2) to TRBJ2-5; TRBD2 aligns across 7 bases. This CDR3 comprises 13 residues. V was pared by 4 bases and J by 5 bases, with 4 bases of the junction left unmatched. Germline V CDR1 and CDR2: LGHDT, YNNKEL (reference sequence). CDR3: CASSRLAAETQYF. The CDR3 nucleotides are TGTGCCAGCAGCCGTCTAGCGGCGGAGACCCAGTACTTC.

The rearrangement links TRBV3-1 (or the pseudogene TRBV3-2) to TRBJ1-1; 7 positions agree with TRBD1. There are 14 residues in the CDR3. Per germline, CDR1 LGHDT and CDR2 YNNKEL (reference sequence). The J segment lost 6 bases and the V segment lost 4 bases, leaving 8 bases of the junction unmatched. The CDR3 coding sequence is TGTGCCAGCAGCCTCCGACAGGGCGGGCCTGAAGCTTTCTTT. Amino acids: CASSLRQGGPEAFF.

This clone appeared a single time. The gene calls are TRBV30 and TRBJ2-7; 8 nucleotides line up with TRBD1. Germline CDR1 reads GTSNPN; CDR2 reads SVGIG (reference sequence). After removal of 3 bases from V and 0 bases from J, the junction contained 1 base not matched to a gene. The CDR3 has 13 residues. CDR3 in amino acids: CAWRGQVSYEQYF. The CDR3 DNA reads TGTGCCTGGAGGGGACAGGTCTCCTACGAGCAGTACTTC.

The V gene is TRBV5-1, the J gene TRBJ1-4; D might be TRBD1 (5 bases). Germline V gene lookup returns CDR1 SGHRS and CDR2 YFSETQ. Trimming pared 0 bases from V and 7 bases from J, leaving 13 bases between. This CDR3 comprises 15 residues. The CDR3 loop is CASSLVSGGGEKLFF. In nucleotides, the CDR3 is TGCGCCAGCAGCTTGGTTTCGGGCGGGGGTGAAAAACTGTTTTTT.

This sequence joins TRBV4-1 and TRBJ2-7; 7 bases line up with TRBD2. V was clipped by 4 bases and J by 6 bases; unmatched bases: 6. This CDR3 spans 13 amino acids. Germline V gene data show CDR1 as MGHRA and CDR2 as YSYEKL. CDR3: CASSLHGGSEQYF. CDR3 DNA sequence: TGCGCCAGCAGCCTCCACGGCGGGAGCGAGCAGTACTTC.

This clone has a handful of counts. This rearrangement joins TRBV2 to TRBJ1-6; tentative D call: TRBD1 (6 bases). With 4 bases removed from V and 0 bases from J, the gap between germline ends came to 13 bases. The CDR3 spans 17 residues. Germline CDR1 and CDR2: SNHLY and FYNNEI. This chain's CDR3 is CASSAFGQSSYNSPLHF. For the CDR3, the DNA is TGTGCCAGCAGTGCTTTCGGACAGAGCTCCTATAATTCACCCCTCCACTTT.

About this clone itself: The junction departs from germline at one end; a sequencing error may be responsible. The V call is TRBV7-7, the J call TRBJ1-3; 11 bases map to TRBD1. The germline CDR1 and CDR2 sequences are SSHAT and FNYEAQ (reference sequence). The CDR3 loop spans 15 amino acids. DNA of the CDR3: TGTGCTAGCAGCCGGGACAGGGGGAATGGAAACACCATATATTTT. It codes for CASSRDRGNGNTIYF. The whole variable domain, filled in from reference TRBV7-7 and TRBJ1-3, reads GAGVSQSPRYKVTKRGQDVTLRCDPISSHATLYWYQQALGQGPEFLTYFNYEAQPDKSGLPSDRFSAERPEGSISTLTIQRTEQRDSAMYRCASSRDRGNGNTIYFGEGSWLTVV.

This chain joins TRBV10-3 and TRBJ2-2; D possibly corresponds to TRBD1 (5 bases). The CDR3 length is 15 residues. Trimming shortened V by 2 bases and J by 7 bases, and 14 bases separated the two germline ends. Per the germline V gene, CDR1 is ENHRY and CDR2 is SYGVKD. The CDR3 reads CAISEPSQVFGELFF. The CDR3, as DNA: TGTGCCATCAGTGAGCCGTCACAGGTGTTCGGGGAGCTGTTTTTT.

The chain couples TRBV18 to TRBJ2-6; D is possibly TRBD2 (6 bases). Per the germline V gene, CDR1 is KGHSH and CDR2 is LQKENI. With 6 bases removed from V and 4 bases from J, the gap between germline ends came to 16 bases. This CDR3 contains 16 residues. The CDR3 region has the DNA TGTGCCAGCTCCTACCCGGAGGGACTGGGGGCCAACGTCCTGACTTTC. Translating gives CASSYPEGLGANVLTF.

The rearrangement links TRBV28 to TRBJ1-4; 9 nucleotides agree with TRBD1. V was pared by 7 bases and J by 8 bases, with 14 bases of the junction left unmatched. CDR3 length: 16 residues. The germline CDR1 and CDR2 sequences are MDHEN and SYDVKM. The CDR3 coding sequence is TGTGCCAGCACGGGTTGGACCGGGACAGGGAACGAAAAACTGTTTTTT. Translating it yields CASTGWTGTGNEKLFF. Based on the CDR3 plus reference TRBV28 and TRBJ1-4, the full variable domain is DVKVTQSSRYLVKRTGEKVFLECVQDMDHENMFWYRQDPGLGLRLIYFSYDVKMKEKGDIPEGYSVSREKKERFSLILESASTNQTSMYLCASTGWTGTGNEKLFFGSGTQLSVL.

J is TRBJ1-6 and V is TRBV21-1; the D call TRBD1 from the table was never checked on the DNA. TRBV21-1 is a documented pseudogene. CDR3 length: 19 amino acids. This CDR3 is CASNPRGDSHPRRYSPLHF. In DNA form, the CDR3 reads TGTGCCAGCAACCCCAGGGGGGACAGCCATCCACGGCGGTATTCACCCCTCCACTTT.